This entry lists 16 T cell receptor beta chains sequenced from one sample in a study of OX40 agonist ivuxolimab in advanced cancers. Data came from immunoSEQ multiplex PCR; TCRdb stores just in-frame clones and leaves some out. The table includes about 20,000 clones, about 86% detected once. This specimen was CD4+ or CD8+ T cells sorted from blood, taken in a trial of the OX40 agonist ivuxolimab. These TCRs come from an adult with an advanced solid tumor such as melanoma, head and neck, liver or kidney cancer.

This chain links TRBV15 with TRBJ1-1; no firm D call. With 1 base removed from V and 1 base from J, the gap between germline ends came to 7 bases. CDR3 length: 14 amino acids. Germline V lookup: CDR1 LNHNV, CDR2 YYDKDF (reference sequence). Here the CDR3 DNA reads TGTGCCACCAGCAGAGGCAGACAGAACACTGAAGCTTTCTTT. It yields the protein CATSRGRQNTEAFF.

The genes are TRBV6-5 and TRBJ2-7; TRBD1 agrees at 9 bases. The CDR3 runs to 15 residues. Germline V gene sequence: CDR1 MNHEY, CDR2 SVGAGI. V lost 6 bases and J lost 5; bases outside the gene matches: 11. The CDR3 spells CASSWDREGGHEQYF. The CDR3 DNA reads TGTGCCAGCAGCTGGGACAGGGAAGGAGGCCACGAGCAGTACTTC.

The gene calls are TRBV5-4 and TRBJ2-5, with D unclear. In germline, CDR1 is SGHNT, CDR2 YYREEE (reference sequence). The CDR3 runs to 14 residues. The V gene lost 5 bases and the J gene lost 0 bases, with 11 bases spanning the gap. The CDR3 protein is CASSPDGYQETQYF. CDR3 in DNA: TGTGCCAGCAGTCCTGACGGGTACCAAGAGACCCAGTACTTC.

J is TRBJ2-7 and V is TRBV27; 9 nucleotides agree with TRBD1. This CDR3 has 15 residues. V gave up 3 bases and J gave up 3 bases; unmatched junction bases: 6. Per the germline V gene, CDR1 is MNHEY and CDR2 is SMNVEV (reference sequence). CDR3: CASSFSQGAFYEQYF. The CDR3 DNA follows: TGTGCCAGCAGTTTTTCACAGGGGGCTTTCTACGAGCAGTACTTC.

The chain joins TRBV9 to TRBJ1-4, with D possibly matching TRBD1 (6 bases). The V end lost 2 bases, the J end lost 7 bases, and 15 bases lay between the germline ends. This CDR3 spans 15 amino acids. Germline V gene sequence: CDR1 SGDLS, CDR2 YYNGEE. DNA of the CDR3: TGTGCCAGCAGCGTGAGGGGGGGCACTTTTGAAAAACTGTTTTTT. Translation: CASSVRGGTFEKLFF.

The chain couples TRBV7-6 to TRBJ2-1; 9 bases fit TRBD1. CDR1 is SGHVS and CDR2 is FNYEAQ in the germline V gene. V shed 4 bases and J 7 bases; nucleotides not matched to a gene: 8. The length of the CDR3 is 15 residues. Written as DNA, the CDR3 is TGTGCCAGCAGCTCCGGGACAGGGATGGGAAATGAGCAGTTCTTC. Its translation is CASSSGTGMGNEQFF.

The chain joins TRBV9 to TRBJ2-5; D perhaps matches TRBD2 (5 bases). CDR1 is SGDLS, CDR2 YYNGEE, per germline. V was cut by 0 bases and J by 5 bases, with 14 bases left in between. This CDR3 comprises 15 residues. CDR3 in amino acids: CASSVDVGEAETQYF. The CDR3 bases are TGTGCCAGCAGCGTAGATGTGGGAGAGGCTGAGACCCAGTACTTC. The full variable domain, rest sourced from reference TRBV9 and TRBJ2-5, is DSGVTQTPKHLITATGQRVTLRCSPRSGDLSVYWYQQSLDQGLQFLIQYYNGEERAKGNILERFSAQQFPDLHSELNLSSLELGDSALYFCASSVDVGEAETQYFGPGTRLLVL.

This rearrangement joins TRBV19 to TRBJ2-7; a weak D match, TRBD2 (5 bases). Trimming left V 5 bases short and J 4 bases short, with 15 bases between. The CDR3 is 14 amino acids. CDR1 is LNHDA, CDR2 SQIVND, per germline (reference sequence). Here the CDR3 reads CASSPGSGSYEQYF. The CDR3 coding sequence is TGTGCCAGTAGTCCTGGGTCGGGAAGTTACGAGCAGTACTTC.

The rearrangement uses TRBV4-1 and TRBJ2-1; 10 bases match TRBD1. CDR1 and CDR2 (germline): MGHRA, YSYEKL. This CDR3 contains 15 residues. The V gene end was trimmed by 4 bases and the J gene end by 4 bases; junction bases not matched to a gene: 4. The CDR3 protein is CASSRGQGVYNEQFF. The CDR3 DNA follows: TGCGCCAGCAGCCGAGGACAGGGGGTTTACAATGAGCAGTTCTTC.

V usage is TRBV9 and J usage is TRBJ1-5; no firm D call. Germline CDR1 SGDLS, CDR2 YYNGEE. V was pared by 2 bases and J by 0 bases, with 3 bases between. The CDR3 contains 13 residues. This CDR3 reads CASSVASNQPQHF. Written as DNA, the CDR3 is TGTGCCAGCAGCGTGGCTAGCAATCAGCCCCAGCATTTT.

The chain is built from TRBV7-9 and TRBJ2-1; 7 nucleotides match TRBD2. With V trimmed by 6 bases and J by 8 bases, 10 bases remained unmatched. The germline V gene has CDR1 SEHNR and CDR2 FQNEAQ (reference sequence). This CDR3 is 14 amino acids long. DNA of the CDR3: TGTGCCAGCAGTGGGGGGAGGGCCATCGATGAGCAGTTCTTC. This translates into CASSGGRAIDEQFF. The variable domain in full, completed from reference TRBV7-9 and TRBJ2-1, reads DTGVSQNPRHKITKRGQNVTFRCDPISEHNRLYWYRQTLGQGPEFLTYFQNEAQLEKSRLLSDRFSAERPKGSFSTLEIQRTEQGDSAMYLCASSGGRAIDEQFFGPGTRLTVL.

The V call is TRBV7-2, the J call TRBJ2-3; D might be TRBD2 (6 bases). Trimming removed 2 bases at V and 3 bases at J, with 12 bases between. Germline loops: CDR1 SGHTA, CDR2 FQGNSA. This CDR3 contains 15 residues. The CDR3 region is CASSLSGLQTDTQYF. The CDR3 region has the DNA TGTGCCAGCAGCTTATCGGGACTGCAAACAGATACGCAGTATTTT.

V and J are TRBV19 and TRBJ2-1; TRBD2 agrees at 9 bases. CDR1 and CDR2 (germline): LNHDA, SQIVND (reference sequence). V shed 0 bases, J shed 2 bases, and the junction held 5 bases outside the gene matches. This CDR3 comprises 17 residues. The CDR3 protein is CASSIDFPSGTYNEQFF. For the CDR3, the DNA is TGTGCCAGTAGTATAGATTTTCCTAGCGGGACCTACAATGAGCAGTTCTTC.

The J gene is TRBJ2-5, the V gene TRBV7-9; no definite D call. TRBJ2-7 explains the end of the DNA better; the J call may be wrong. Per the germline V gene, CDR1 is SEHNR and CDR2 is FQNEAQ (reference sequence). This CDR3 is 12 amino acids long. The CDR3 is CAAGLTAYEQYF. The CDR3, as DNA: TGTGCAGCTGGCCTAACTGCATACGAGCAGTACTTC.

In regard to this clone: Its ends do not fully match the called genes, so a read error is possible. The chain is built from TRBV5-5 and TRBJ2-7; D is perhaps TRBD2 (6 bases). From germline, CDR1 is SGHKS and CDR2 YYEKEE (reference sequence). The length of the CDR3 is 14 residues. The CDR3 sequence: CASTLGLAAYEQYF. The DNA of the CDR3 is TGTGCCAGCACCTTGGGACTCGCCGCCTACGAGCAGTACTTC.

The chain has TRBV5-1 and TRBJ2-7, with 7 bases aligning to TRBD1. CDR1 and CDR2 from the germline V gene are SGHRS and YFSETQ. The CDR3 sequence is 14 residues long. V lost 0 bases to trimming and J lost 3 bases; unmatched junction nucleotides: 3. The CDR3 region has the DNA TGCGCCAGCAGCTTGGGATCAGGGGGCTACGAGCAGTACTTC. Amino acids: CASSLGSGGYEQYF.